A selection of T cell receptor beta chains follows, all from one sample in a study of blood T cell repertoires in COVID-19. Profiling relied on immunoSEQ multiplex PCR, and the TCRdb table lists in-frame clones only, not all of them. Of some 130,000 clones in the sample, approximately 90% were seen once. The sequenced sample consisted of peripheral blood. The receptors were gathered from a man between 45 and 60 years old with active or convalescent COVID-19. Each CDR3 is given with its conserved first and last residue. A D gene is named only where the DNA matches it firmly. Some rows have no size entry. The others give once, few or many, or a class for an expanded clone.

j_gene: TRBJ2-3
d_gene: TRBD2
v_gene: TRBV28
abundance: -
CDR3nt: TGTGCCAGCAGTGAAAGGGGGTCTAGCGGGACCTATCCCACAGATACGCAGTATTTT
CDR3aa: CASSERGSSGTYPTDTQYF

j_gene: TRBJ1-5
d_gene: TRBD1
v_gene: TRBV6-1
abundance: -
CDR3nt: TGTGCCAGCAGTGAAATACAGGCAGGGGGTAATCAGCCCCAGCATTTT
CDR3aa: CASSEIQAGGNQPQHF

j_gene: TRBJ1-6
d_gene: TRBD1
v_gene: TRBV10-3
abundance: -
CDR3nt: TGTGCCATCAGTAGATCATCCCCGACAGGGATGAATTCACCCCTCCACTTT
CDR3aa: CAISRSSPTGMNSPLHF

j_gene: TRBJ1-2
d_gene: -
v_gene: TRBV7-2
abundance: -
CDR3nt: TGTGCCAGCAGCTTAGTTTCCCGGGGGGCCTATGGCTACACCTTC
CDR3aa: CASSLVSRGAYGYTF

j_gene: TRBJ2-6
d_gene: -
v_gene: TRBV19
abundance: -
CDR3nt: TGTGCCAGTAGTAGACAGCTCTCTGGGGCCAACGTCCTGACTTTC
CDR3aa: CASSRQLSGANVLTF

j_gene: TRBJ2-5
d_gene: -
v_gene: TRBV7-2
abundance: -
CDR3nt: TGTGCCAGCAGCTTAGGGGGCCGGGTAGAGACCCAGTACTTC
CDR3aa: CASSLGGRVETQYF

j_gene: TRBJ2-3
d_gene: -
v_gene: TRBV4-3
abundance: -
CDR3nt: TGCGCCAGCAGCCAAGATATCGGCACAGATACGCAGTATTTT
CDR3aa: CASSQDIGTDTQYF

j_gene: TRBJ1-1
d_gene: TRBD1
v_gene: TRBV2
abundance: -
CDR3nt: TGTGCCAGCAGTGATGACAGGGGTAATACTGAAGCTTTCTTT
CDR3aa: CASSDDRGNTEAFF

j_gene: TRBJ2-6
d_gene: TRBD1
v_gene: TRBV28
abundance: -
CDR3nt: TGTGCCAGCAGTTATACCGGGACAGGGACCGCTGGGGCCAACGTCCTGACTTTC
CDR3aa: CASSYTGTGTAGANVLTF

j_gene: TRBJ2-2
d_gene: TRBD2
v_gene: TRBV7-6
abundance: -
CDR3nt: TGTGCCAGCAGCTTAGACGGGAGGGCCCACACCGGGGAGCTGTTTTTT
CDR3aa: CASSLDGRAHTGELFF

j_gene: TRBJ1-6
d_gene: -
v_gene: TRBV19
abundance: -
CDR3nt: TGTGCCAGTAGTCCCCGACGGGACTATAATTCACCCCTCCACTTT
CDR3aa: CASSPRRDYNSPLHF

j_gene: TRBJ1-5
d_gene: -
v_gene: TRBV6-1
abundance: few
CDR3nt: TGTGCCAGCAGTGAATCTGGGGCAGGGGATCAGCCCCAGCATTTT
CDR3aa: CASSESGAGDQPQHF

j_gene: TRBJ1-6
d_gene: TRBD1
v_gene: TRBV28
abundance: -
CDR3nt: TGTGCCAGCAGTTTACTCACCGGGACAGAGAATTCACCCCTCCACTTT
CDR3aa: CASSLLTGTENSPLHF

j_gene: TRBJ1-1
d_gene: -
v_gene: TRBV2
abundance: -
CDR3nt: TGTGCCAGCAGTGAGGGGGGGGGAAAGACTGAAGCTTTCTTT
CDR3aa: CASSEGGGKTEAFF

j_gene: TRBJ2-1
d_gene: TRBD2
v_gene: TRBV6-5
abundance: -
CDR3nt: TGTGCCAGCAGTTATTGGGGGAGGGCCGGGGGTGAGCAGTTCTTC
CDR3aa: CASSYWGRAGGEQFF

j_gene: TRBJ2-6
d_gene: -
v_gene: TRBV2
abundance: -
CDR3nt: TGTGCCAGCGTTAGCTCTGGGGCCAACGTCCTGACTTTC
CDR3aa: CASVSSGANVLTF

j_gene: TRBJ2-3
d_gene: TRBD1
v_gene: TRBV5-5
abundance: -
CDR3nt: TGTGCCAGCAGCTTACCCGGGACAGGGTTCACAGATACGCAGTATTTT
CDR3aa: CASSLPGTGFTDTQYF

j_gene: TRBJ1-2
d_gene: -
v_gene: TRBV6-1
abundance: once
CDR3nt: TGTGCCAGCAGTGATGGAGGAAGTCCCAACTATGGCTACACCTTC
CDR3aa: CASSDGGSPNYGYTF

j_gene: TRBJ2-3
d_gene: TRBD2
v_gene: TRBV6-5
abundance: -
CDR3nt: TGTGCCAGCAGTTTGGGACTAGCGGGAGATACGCAGTATTTT
CDR3aa: CASSLGLAGDTQYF

j_gene: TRBJ2-5
d_gene: -
v_gene: TRBV5-4
abundance: -
CDR3nt: TGTGCCAGCAGCTTCGGTGAGACCCAGTACTTC
CDR3aa: CASSFGETQYF

j_gene: TRBJ1-3
d_gene: -
v_gene: TRBV5-6
abundance: few
CDR3nt: TGTGCCAGCAGCTTGTTACAGATCTCTGGAAACACCATATATTTT
CDR3aa: CASSLLQISGNTIYF

j_gene: TRBJ1-4
d_gene: -
v_gene: TRBV5-1
abundance: -
CDR3nt: TGCGCCAGCAGCCCGCCCCGACAGGACCCTAATGAAAAACTGTTTTTT
CDR3aa: CASSPPRQDPNEKLFF

j_gene: TRBJ2-3
d_gene: -
v_gene: TRBV24-1
abundance: -
CDR3nt: TGTGCCACCAGCCAACCAGGGGTACCCGACACAGATACGCAGTATTTT
CDR3aa: CATSQPGVPDTDTQYF

j_gene: TRBJ1-5
d_gene: TRBD1
v_gene: TRBV19
abundance: -
CDR3nt: TGTGCCAGTGTCCCAGGGGGGAGTCAGCCCCAGCATTTT
CDR3aa: CASVPGGSQPQHF

j_gene: TRBJ2-3
d_gene: -
v_gene: TRBV4-1
abundance: -
CDR3nt: TGCGCCAGCAGCCCCGTCCCGGGAACCAGCACAGATACGCAGTATTTT
CDR3aa: CASSPVPGTSTDTQYF

j_gene: TRBJ2-2
d_gene: TRBD1
v_gene: TRBV29-1
abundance: -
CDR3nt: TGCAGCGCTCGGACAGGCCCGAACACCGGGGAGCTGTTTTTT
CDR3aa: CSARTGPNTGELFF

j_gene: TRBJ2-7
d_gene: -
v_gene: TRBV5-1
abundance: -
CDR3nt: TGCGCCAGCAGCCGGGACGGACTATCGGAGCAGTACTTC
CDR3aa: CASSRDGLSEQYF

j_gene: TRBJ2-1
d_gene: TRBD2
v_gene: TRBV14
abundance: -
CDR3nt: TGTGCCAGCAGCCACAGAGCGGGGCCCTACAATGAGCAGTTCTTC
CDR3aa: CASSHRAGPYNEQFF

j_gene: TRBJ1-3
d_gene: TRBD1
v_gene: TRBV19
abundance: once
CDR3nt: TGTGCCAGTAGTATTGGACAGGACTCTGGAAACACCATATATTTT
CDR3aa: CASSIGQDSGNTIYF

j_gene: TRBJ1-5
d_gene: TRBD1
v_gene: TRBV6-1
abundance: -
CDR3nt: TGTGCCAGCAGTACCGGGACAGGGACTTATCAGCCCCAGCATTTT
CDR3aa: CASSTGTGTYQPQHF

j_gene: TRBJ2-1
d_gene: TRBD1
v_gene: TRBV10-3
abundance: -
CDR3nt: TGTGCCATCAGCCCTGACAGGGACAATGAGCAGTTCTTC
CDR3aa: CAISPDRDNEQFF

j_gene: TRBJ1-1
d_gene: -
v_gene: TRBV29-1
abundance: -
CDR3nt: TGCAGCGTTGAATTTCGGACACAGAACACTGAAGCTTTCTTT
CDR3aa: CSVEFRTQNTEAFF

j_gene: TRBJ2-3
d_gene: TRBD1
v_gene: TRBV11-2
abundance: -
CDR3nt: TGTGCCAGCAGCCCAGGAGGTTCGGGACAGGGGTATGATACGCAGTATTTT
CDR3aa: CASSPGGSGQGYDTQYF

j_gene: TRBJ2-2
d_gene: TRBD1
v_gene: TRBV27
abundance: -
CDR3nt: TGTGCCAGCAGTCAACCACAGGGGGCGAGCACCGGGGAGCTGTTTTTT
CDR3aa: CASSQPQGASTGELFF

j_gene: TRBJ2-3
d_gene: -
v_gene: TRBV21-1
abundance: -
CDR3nt: TGTGCCAGCAGCAAGGATCAGCGGGGGCCCCGAAGCACAGATACGCAGTATTTT
CDR3aa: CASSKDQRGPRSTDTQYF

j_gene: TRBJ1-5
d_gene: -
v_gene: TRBV6-5
abundance: -
CDR3nt: TGTGCCAGCCGTCCGGGAGGGAGCAATCAGCCCCAGCATTTT
CDR3aa: CASRPGGSNQPQHF

j_gene: TRBJ1-1
d_gene: -
v_gene: TRBV9
abundance: -
CDR3nt: TGTGCCAGCAGCGTCGTCCCGGCAGGGAGGGACACTGAAGCTTTCTTT
CDR3aa: CASSVVPAGRDTEAFF

j_gene: TRBJ1-2
d_gene: TRBD1
v_gene: TRBV28
abundance: -
CDR3nt: TGTGCCGCCCAACAGGGGCCATATGGCTACACCTTC
CDR3aa: CAAQQGPYGYTF

j_gene: TRBJ1-6
d_gene: TRBD1
v_gene: TRBV19
abundance: -
CDR3nt: TGTGCCAGTAGTTCGCGGACAGGGCCCCTGAATTCTCTCCACTTT
CDR3aa: CASSSRTGPLNSLHF

j_gene: TRBJ1-1
d_gene: -
v_gene: TRBV27
abundance: -
CDR3nt: TGTGCCAGCAGTCCTAAGAGGAACACTGAAGCTTTCTTT
CDR3aa: CASSPKRNTEAFF

j_gene: TRBJ2-3
d_gene: -
v_gene: TRBV6-5
abundance: -
CDR3nt: TGTGCCAGCAGGCGGAGGGAGACGCAGTATTTT
CDR3aa: CASRRRETQYF

j_gene: TRBJ2-7
d_gene: -
v_gene: TRBV5-1
abundance: -
CDR3nt: TGCGCCAGCAGCTTTGAGACACCCGTCTACGAGCAGTACTTC
CDR3aa: CASSFETPVYEQYF

j_gene: TRBJ1-2
d_gene: -
v_gene: TRBV3-1/TRBV3-2
abundance: -
CDR3nt: TGTGCCAGCAGCGCCCTCTGGACGAGGGTTCCCTATGGCTACACCTTC
CDR3aa: CASSALWTRVPYGYTF

j_gene: TRBJ1-2
d_gene: TRBD1
v_gene: TRBV29-1
abundance: -
CDR3nt: TGCAGCGTGCAGACAGGGGCTAGGAACTATGGCTACACCTTC
CDR3aa: CSVQTGARNYGYTF

j_gene: TRBJ2-7
d_gene: TRBD2
v_gene: TRBV28
abundance: -
CDR3nt: TGTGCCAGCACTGAACGGCCTGGGACTAGCGGGAGGGCCCTCTACGAGCAGTACTTC
CDR3aa: CASTERPGTSGRALYEQYF

j_gene: TRBJ1-1
d_gene: -
v_gene: TRBV25-1
abundance: few
CDR3nt: TGTGCCAGCAGTGAAGCGGGTTTCACTGAAGCTTTCTTT
CDR3aa: CASSEAGFTEAFF

j_gene: TRBJ2-5
d_gene: TRBD2
v_gene: TRBV18
abundance: -
CDR3nt: TGTGCCAGCTCAACGACTAGCCGGGAGACCCAGTACTTC
CDR3aa: CASSTTSRETQYF

j_gene: TRBJ2-1
d_gene: TRBD2
v_gene: TRBV19
abundance: once
CDR3nt: TGTGCCAGTAGTACTAGCGGGAGCCTGTACAATGAGCAGTTCTTC
CDR3aa: CASSTSGSLYNEQFF

j_gene: TRBJ1-4
d_gene: TRBD1
v_gene: TRBV25-1
abundance: once
CDR3nt: TGTGCCAGCAGTGAAAACAGGGGGAGATGGGAAAAACTGTTTTTT
CDR3aa: CASSENRGRWEKLFF

j_gene: TRBJ2-2
d_gene: TRBD2
v_gene: TRBV19
abundance: once
CDR3nt: TGTGCCAGTACAGCGAGGACTAGCGGGAGAGGGGGCGGGGAGCTGTTTTTT
CDR3aa: CASTARTSGRGGGELFF

j_gene: TRBJ2-3
d_gene: TRBD2
v_gene: TRBV10-3
abundance: -
CDR3nt: TGTGCCATCAGTGAGTCGAGGGCTAGCGGGAGCACAGATACGCAGTATTTT
CDR3aa: CAISESRASGSTDTQYF

j_gene: TRBJ1-1
d_gene: -
v_gene: TRBV6-6
abundance: -
CDR3nt: TGTGCCAGCAGTTACGGGTGGGGACAAAACACTGAAGCTTTCTTT
CDR3aa: CASSYGWGQNTEAFF

j_gene: TRBJ1-4
d_gene: TRBD1
v_gene: TRBV28
abundance: once
CDR3nt: TGTGCCAGCAGTCTACCGAGACAGGGAAACGAAAAACTGTTTTTT
CDR3aa: CASSLPRQGNEKLFF

j_gene: TRBJ1-6
d_gene: -
v_gene: TRBV19
abundance: -
CDR3nt: TGTGCCAGTAGTCCCTCCGGGCAGGGTAGTTCACCCCTCCACTTT
CDR3aa: CASSPSGQGSSPLHF